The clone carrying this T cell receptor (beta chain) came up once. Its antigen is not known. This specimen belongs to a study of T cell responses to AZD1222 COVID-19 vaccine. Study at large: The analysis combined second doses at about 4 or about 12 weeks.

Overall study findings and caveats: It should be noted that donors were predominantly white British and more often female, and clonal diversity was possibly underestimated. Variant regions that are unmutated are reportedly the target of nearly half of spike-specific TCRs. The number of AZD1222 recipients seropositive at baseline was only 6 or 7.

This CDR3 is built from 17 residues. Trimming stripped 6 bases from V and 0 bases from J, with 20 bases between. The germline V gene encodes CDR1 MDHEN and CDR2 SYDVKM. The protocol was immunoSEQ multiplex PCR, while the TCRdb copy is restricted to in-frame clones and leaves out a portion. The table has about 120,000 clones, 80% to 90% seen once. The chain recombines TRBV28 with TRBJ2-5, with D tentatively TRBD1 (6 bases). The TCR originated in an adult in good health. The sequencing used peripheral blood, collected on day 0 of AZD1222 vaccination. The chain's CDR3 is CASSHPLGGPYQETQYF. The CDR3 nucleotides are TGTGCCAGCAGCCACCCTCTAGGGGGACCGTACCAAGAGACCCAGTACTTC.